These 7 T cell receptor beta chains were all obtained from the same sample, sequenced in a study of T cells in Graves' hyperthyroidism and ophthalmopathy. Amplified TCR beta CDR3 regions came from RNA transcripts. First-round RT-PCR with HTBI primers amplified the TCR CDR3 region. TCRdb re-called the multiplex PCR reads with MiXCR, one entry per CDR3 protein. The data show 400,000 or so distinct CDR3 sequences, 13% to 15% seen once. Sample: blood. Receptors originate from a woman aged 55-70 years with Graves' ophthalmopathy.

This clonotype turned up a few times. V gene TRBV10-1 combines with J gene TRBJ2-3; 8 positions match TRBD2. Germline lookup yields CDR1 WNHNN and CDR2 SYGVQD (reference sequence). The CDR3 is 14 residues long. The J segment lost 3 bases and the V segment lost 3 bases, leaving 2 bases of the junction unmatched. CDR3 amino acids: CASSDGRGTDTQYF. CDR3 DNA: TGCGCCAGCAGTGACGGGAGGGGAACAGATACGCAGTATTTT.

This clonotype has a count of ten or more. DNA of the CDR3: TGCAGTGCTAGAGGCCCAGGGACTGCGGAAGAGACCCAGTACTTC. Translating gives CSARGPGTAEETQYF. This sequence joins TRBV20-1 and TRBJ2-5, with D maybe TRBD2 (6 bases). V was cut by 1 base and J by 3 bases, with 15 bases left in between. The CDR3 is 15 amino acids. Germline-derived CDR1 and CDR2 are DFQATT and SNEGSKA (reference sequence).

The rearrangement joins TRBV4-1 to TRBJ2-3; 9 positions agree with TRBD2. Germline CDR1 MGHRA, CDR2 YSYEKL. V trimming: 1 base; J trimming: 5 bases; junction bases outside the gene matches: 4. CDR3 length equals 15 residues. CDR3 bases: TGCGCCAGCAGCCAAGGAGCGGGAGGATTAGATACGCAGTATTTT. Translating gives CASSQGAGGLDTQYF.

At least ten counts were recorded for this clonotype. V usage is TRBV4-1 and J usage is TRBJ2-3; 11 nucleotides align to TRBD2. The CDR3 loop spans 17 amino acids. The junction had 9 bases not matched to a gene; V was cut back by 0 bases and J by 7 bases. Germline values: CDR1 MGHRA, CDR2 YSYEKL. CDR3 sequence reads: CASSQESTSGSSHTQYF. CDR3 DNA: TGCGCCAGCAGCCAAGAATCCACTAGCGGGAGTTCACATACGCAGTATTTT.

This clonotype was observed a handful of times. The chain joins TRBV2 to TRBJ2-3; TRBD2 agrees at 11 bases. This CDR3 contains 18 residues. The J segment lost 0 bases and the V segment lost 6 bases, leaving 11 bases of the junction unmatched. Germline V gives CDR1 SNHLY, CDR2 FYNNEI. The CDR3 loop is CASRLRTSGPSSTDTQYF. The CDR3 region has the DNA TGTGCCAGCAGGCTCCGGACTAGCGGGCCCTCTAGCACAGATACGCAGTATTTT.

This clonotype was seen at least ten times. The chain combines TRBV6-1 with TRBJ2-7; 10 nucleotides match TRBD2. The CDR3 has 14 residues. CDR1 is MNHNS and CDR2 is SASEGT in the germline V gene. The V segment lost 5 bases and the J segment 4 bases; nucleotides outside the gene matches: 5. The CDR3 reads CASSTAGGSYEQYF. In nucleotides, the CDR3 is TGTGCCAGCAGTACAGCGGGAGGGTCATACGAGCAGTACTTC.

This clonotype was detected only a few times. A much larger clone differs from this one at a single base, so this may be a read error. J is TRBJ1-1 and V is TRBV12-3 or TRBV12-4; D is perhaps TRBD1 (5 bases). The CDR3 spans 13 residues. The CDR3, as DNA: TGTGCCAGCAGCCCTGACAGCCACACTGAAGCTTCCTTT. This codes for CASSPDSHTEASF.